This T cell receptor (beta chain) was found in a study of T cell responses to AZD1222 COVID-19 vaccine. Study findings and constraints: Nearly half of spike-specific TCRs reportedly target unmutated variant regions. There were mostly white British donors and more females than males, and clonal diversity was possibly underestimated. Baseline seropositives among AZD1222 recipients totaled only 5 to 7.

Turning to this clone: Its matching antigen is unknown.

Trimming cost V 1 base and J 2 bases, with 10 bases left between them. This CDR3 is 16 amino acids long. CDR1 SGHRS and CDR2 YFSETQ come from the germline V gene. Sequenced by immunoSEQ multiplex PCR; TCRdb stores in-frame clones only, minus some. The top ten clones hold approximately 2.8% of a sample with 110,000 to 150,000 clones, around 90% of them seen once. This receptor was identified in an adult in good health. The chain employs TRBV5-1 and TRBJ1-6; TRBD1 is a possible D gene (5 bases). The input for sequencing was peripheral blood, taken on day 0 of AZD1222 vaccination. The CDR3: CASSLFSGTYNSPLHF. The CDR3 DNA reads TGCGCCAGCAGCTTGTTTTCAGGGACCTATAATTCACCCCTCCACTTT.